These T cell receptor beta chains were read from a single sample in a study of blood T cell repertoires in COVID-19. Assay: immunoSEQ multiplex PCR; the TCRdb copy retains only in-frame clones and omits some. The table lists around 100,000 clones, roughly 87% of them singletons. Specimen: peripheral blood. The receptor set was obtained from a man aged 50 or older in a cohort sampled during active COVID-19. Each CDR3 is given with its conserved first and last residue. D genes are given only for firm matches. Size tells how often a clone was seen (once, few, many) or the class of an expanded clone, and some rows leave it out.

TRBJ1-2	TRBD1	TRBV7-8	-	TGTGCCAGCAGCCCATCGGACAGGGGCTATGGCTACACCTTC	CASSPSDRGYGYTF
TRBJ2-3	-	TRBV10-2	-	TGCGCCAGCATGGGTGTCTTGGGCACTTACACAGATACGCAGTATTTT	CASMGVLGTYTDTQYF
TRBJ1-1	-	TRBV11-3	-	TGTGCCAGCAGCTCGGAAACCGGCGGGATGAACACTGAAGCTTTCTTT	CASSSETGGMNTEAFF
TRBJ2-3	-	TRBV5-1	-	TGCGCCAGCAGCTTCCAGGGGACAGATACGCAGTATTTT	CASSFQGTDTQYF
TRBJ2-1	TRBD1	TRBV11-1	-	TGTGCCAGCAGCTTGGACAGGGGTTTTGTCAATGAGCAGTTCTTC	CASSLDRGFVNEQFF
TRBJ2-7	-	TRBV2	few	TGTGCCAGCATGGTCCAGATTTCGACCTACGAGCAGTACTTC	CASMVQISTYEQYF
TRBJ1-5	-	TRBV9	-	TGTGCCAGCAGCGCATCCGGGACACCACTTCAGCCCCAGCATTTT	CASSASGTPLQPQHF
TRBJ1-6	-	TRBV13	-	TGTGCCAGCAGCTTGGGAGCAAATTCACCCCTCCACTTT	CASSLGANSPLHF
TRBJ1-5	-	TRBV4-2	-	TGTGCCAGCAGCCCAGACGGTTCGGTCAATCAGCCCCAGCATTTT	CASSPDGSVNQPQHF
TRBJ1-5	-	TRBV12-3/TRBV12-4	-	TGTGCCAGCAGTTGGACAGTCAATCAGCCCCAGCATTTT	CASSWTVNQPQHF
TRBJ2-3	-	TRBV12-2	-	TGTGCAAGTCGCCTAGTGGCCACTAGCGGGGGGACAGATACGCAGTATTTT	CASRLVATSGGTDTQYF
TRBJ2-3	TRBD2	TRBV6-5	-	TGTGCCAGCAGGCGGGGGGCCGCCGGTACGCAGTATTTT	CASRRGAAGTQYF
TRBJ2-1	TRBD1	TRBV10-3	-	TGTGCCATCAGTCCTAGACAGGGAAATGAGCAGTTCTTC	CAISPRQGNEQFF
TRBJ2-1	-	TRBV9	-	TGTGCCAGCAGCCCAACAGGATTGAGCTCCTACAATGAGCAGTTCTTC	CASSPTGLSSYNEQFF
TRBJ2-5	-	TRBV28	-	TGTGCCAGCAGTTCGCCGGGGTCAACGGAGACCCAGTACTTC	CASSSPGSTETQYF
TRBJ2-1	TRBD1	TRBV6-2/TRBV6-3	-	TGTGCCAGCAGTTACCTTACAGGGGGTAATGAGCAGTTCTTC	CASSYLTGGNEQFF
TRBJ2-2	-	TRBV4-2	-	TGTGCCAGCAGCCAAACTAGCTCCGTCGGCGGGGAGCTGTTTTTT	CASSQTSSVGGELFF
TRBJ2-5	-	TRBV11-3	-	TGTGCCAGCAGCTTAGAGCGGGGCCTAGCCAGCGGGGAGACCCAGTACTTC	CASSLERGLASGETQYF
TRBJ1-5	TRBD1	TRBV20-1	-	TGCAGTGCTAGTCAGGGGGCACAAAGCAATCAGCCCCAGCATTTT	CSASQGAQSNQPQHF
TRBJ1-1	-	TRBV18	-	TGTGCCAGCTCACCGGAATGGGCCACTGAAGCTTTCTTT	CASSPEWATEAFF
TRBJ1-4	TRBD1	TRBV10-3	-	TGTGCCACCGGTCGGGACAGGGGCCGCCCTGGGGAAAAACTGTTTTTT	CATGRDRGRPGEKLFF
TRBJ2-5	TRBD2	TRBV20-1	-	TGCAGTGCTAGTTTGGGGACTAGTAATGGGGAGACCCAGTACTTC	CSASLGTSNGETQYF
TRBJ1-1	-	TRBV24-1	-	TGTGCCACCAGTGTTGAGGGCAGGTCTGAAGCTTTCTTT	CATSVEGRSEAFF
TRBJ2-3	-	TRBV20-1	-	TGCAGTGCTAGTAGGCTAGCGATGGTCACAGATACGCAGTATTTT	CSASRLAMVTDTQYF
TRBJ2-7	-	TRBV18	few	TGTGCCAGCTCACCATCCAGGGGCGAGCAGTACTTC	CASSPSRGEQYF
TRBJ2-7	-	TRBV4-2	few	TGTGCCAGCAGCCAAGAAGTAGTGTCACGAGCGCAGTACTTC	CASSQEVVSRAQYF
TRBJ2-1	TRBD2	TRBV24-1	-	TGTGCCACCAGTGGAAGACTAGCGGGGTTCAATGAGCAGTTCTTC	CATSGRLAGFNEQFF
TRBJ2-2	-	TRBV12-5	-	TGTGCTAGTGGTTTGGGGACCGGGGGAACCGGGGAGCTGTTTTTT	CASGLGTGGTGELFF
TRBJ2-4	-	TRBV19	-	TGTGCCAGTAGTATGGTCCAGGGCGGCAAAAACATTCAGTACTTC	CASSMVQGGKNIQYF
TRBJ2-7	-	TRBV24-1	few	TGTGCCACCAGTGACCACCAGGGAGAGCAGTACTTC	CATSDHQGEQYF
TRBJ2-5	TRBD1	TRBV5-1	-	TGCGCCAGCAGCGGGCAGGGGGCGTCGGAGACCCAGTACTTC	CASSGQGASETQYF
TRBJ2-5	-	TRBV14	-	TGTGCCAGCAGCCAAGATGGAGGGACTTTTGGAGAGACCCAGTACTTC	CASSQDGGTFGETQYF